This passage covers 9 T cell receptor beta chains from one sample sequenced in a study of blood T cell repertoires in COVID-19. Clones were read by immunoSEQ multiplex PCR, and TCRdb kept only the in-frame ones, dropping some. The sample yields some 150,000 clones, more than 75% seen once. The specimen sequenced was peripheral blood. The receptors here all came from a man aged 45 to 65 with active COVID-19.

The CDR3 spells CASSPGTGNGNTIYF. In nucleotides, the CDR3 is TGTGCCAGCAGCCCTGGGACAGGGAATGGAAACACCATATATTTT. This rearrangement joins TRBV7-2 to TRBJ1-3; 9 nucleotides agree with TRBD1. Germline-derived CDR1 and CDR2 are SGHTA and FQGNSA. The junction had 5 bases not matched to a gene; V was cut back by 5 bases and J by 3 bases. This CDR3 region has 15 residues. Full variable domain (rest looked up from reference TRBV7-2 and TRBJ1-3): GAGVSQSPSNKVTEKGKDVELRCDPISGHTALYWYRQSLGQGLEFLIYFQGNSAPDKSGLPSDRFSAERTGGSVSTLTIQRTQQEDSAVYLCASSPGTGNGNTIYFGEGSWLTVV.

The V and J genes are TRBV7-6 and TRBJ1-5, with D possibly being TRBD1 (5 bases). The CDR3 has 15 residues. V was cut by 6 bases and J by 9 bases, with 21 bases left in between. Germline CDR1 is SGHVS and CDR2 is FNYEAQ. The CDR3 sequence: CASSIGGGAGSPQHF. CDR3 DNA sequence: TGTGCCAGCAGTATAGGAGGCGGGGCAGGATCGCCCCAGCATTTT.

The chain's CDR3 is CARSWVQQGTLSGNTIYF. The CDR3 nucleotides read TGTGCCAGAAGCTGGGTGCAACAGGGCACCCTCTCTGGAAACACCATATATTTT. The chain links TRBV5-3 to TRBJ1-3, with D tentatively TRBD1 (6 bases). TRBV5-3 is noted as an ORF with a role that remains uncertain. CDR3 size: 18 residues. V lost 3 bases and J lost 0, with 19 bases in between.

DNA of the CDR3: TGCGCCAGCAGCTTGGTGGACAGGGGTCATAATCAGCCCCAGCATTTT. Amino acid sequence: CASSLVDRGHNQPQHF. The rearrangement uses TRBV5-1 and TRBJ1-5, with TRBD1 matching over 9 bases. Trimming took 0 bases from V and 4 from J; bases not matched to a gene: 5. Germline lookup yields CDR1 SGHRS and CDR2 YFSETQ. The CDR3 consists of 16 residues.

The chain uses TRBV5-1 and TRBJ1-1, with D possibly being TRBD1 (5 bases). The V gene's germline CDR1 is SGHRS and CDR2 YFSETQ. V was pared by 1 base and J by 3 bases, with 16 bases between. This CDR3 has 16 residues. The CDR3 region has the DNA TGCGCCAGCAGCTTGAAGTTCCCCATAGGGGACACTGAAGCTTTCTTT. Translating gives CASSLKFPIGDTEAFF.

This clone appeared once. The chain has TRBV5-1 and TRBJ1-3; D uncertain. V was shortened by 0 bases and J by 9 bases, with 10 bases between the two germline ends. The CDR3 length is 13 residues. The germline V gene has CDR1 SGHRS and CDR2 YFSETQ. CDR3 DNA sequence: TGCGCCAGCAGCTTGGGTTCTATTGGCACCATATATTTT. Translated, it gives CASSLGSIGTIYF.

The chain carries TRBV5-4 and TRBJ1-2; 7 bases are a match to TRBD1. Losses at the gene ends were 4 bases for V and 4 bases for J; bases not matched to a gene: 7. There are 14 residues in the CDR3. Germline lookup yields CDR1 SGHNT and CDR2 YYREEE (reference sequence). The DNA for the CDR3 is TGTGCCAGCAGCCTCAGAGCAGGGGGCTATGGCTACACCTTC. Its protein product is CASSLRAGGYGYTF.

The chain combines TRBV3-1 (or the pseudogene TRBV3-2) with TRBJ2-4, with 7 bases matching TRBD2. CDR1 and CDR2 (germline): LGHDT, YNNKEL (reference sequence). Trimming at V came to 2 bases and at J to 9 bases, leaving 7 bases not matched to a gene. The CDR3 has 14 residues. CDR3 nucleotides: TGTGCCAGCAGCCAAATTGGGGGGGAGAGCATTCAGTACTTC. Amino acids: CASSQIGGESIQYF.

The rearrangement joins TRBV3-1 (or the pseudogene TRBV3-2) to TRBJ2-5; TRBD1 might be the D (6 bases). With 1 base removed from V and 1 base from J, the gap between germline ends came to 10 bases. The germline gives CDR1 LGHDT, CDR2 YNNKEL (reference sequence). The CDR3 consists of 15 residues. The CDR3 spells CASSQVGRGQETQYF. The CDR3 nucleotides read TGTGCCAGCAGCCAAGTAGGCAGGGGCCAAGAGACCCAGTACTTC.